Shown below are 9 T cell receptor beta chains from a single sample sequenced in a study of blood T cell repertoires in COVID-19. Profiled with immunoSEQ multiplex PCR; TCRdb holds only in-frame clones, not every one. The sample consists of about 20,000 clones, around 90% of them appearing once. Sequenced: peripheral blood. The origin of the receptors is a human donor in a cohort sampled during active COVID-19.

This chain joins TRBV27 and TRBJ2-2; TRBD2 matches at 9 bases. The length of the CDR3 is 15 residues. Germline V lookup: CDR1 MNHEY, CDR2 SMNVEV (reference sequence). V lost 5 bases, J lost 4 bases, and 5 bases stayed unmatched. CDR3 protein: CASSVRGGTTGELFF. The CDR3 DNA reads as TGTGCCAGCAGTGTGCGGGGGGGGACCACCGGGGAGCTGTTTTTT.

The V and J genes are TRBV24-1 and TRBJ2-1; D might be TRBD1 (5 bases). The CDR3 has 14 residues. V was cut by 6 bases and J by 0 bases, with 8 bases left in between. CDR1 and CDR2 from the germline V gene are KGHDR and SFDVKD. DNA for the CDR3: TGTGCCACCAGTACAGGTTCCTCCTACAATGAGCAGTTCTTC. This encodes CATSTGSSYNEQFF.

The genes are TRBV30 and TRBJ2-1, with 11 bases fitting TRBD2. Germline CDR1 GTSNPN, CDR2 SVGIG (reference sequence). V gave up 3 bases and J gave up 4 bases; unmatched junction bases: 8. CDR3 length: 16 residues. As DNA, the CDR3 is TGTGCCTGGAGCCCTACTAGCGGGGGAGAGTACAATGAGCAGTTCTTC. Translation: CAWSPTSGGEYNEQFF. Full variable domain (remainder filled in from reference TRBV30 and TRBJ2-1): SQTIHQWPATLVQPVGSPLSLECTVEGTSNPNLYWYRQAAGRGLQLLFYSVGIGQISSEVPQNLSASRPQDRQFILSSKKLLLSDSGFYLCAWSPTSGGEYNEQFFGPGTRLTVL.

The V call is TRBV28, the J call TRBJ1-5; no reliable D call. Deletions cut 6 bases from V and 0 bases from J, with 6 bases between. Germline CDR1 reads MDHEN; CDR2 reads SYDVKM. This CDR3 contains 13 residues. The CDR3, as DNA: TGTGCCAGCAGATTTAATAGCAATCAGCCCCAGCATTTT. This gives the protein CASRFNSNQPQHF.

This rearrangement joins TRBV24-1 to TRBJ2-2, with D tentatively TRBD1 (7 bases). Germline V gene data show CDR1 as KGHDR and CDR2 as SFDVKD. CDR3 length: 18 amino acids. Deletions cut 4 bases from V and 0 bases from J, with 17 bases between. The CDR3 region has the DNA TGTGCCACCAGTGACCTCAGGGGGGACACCACGAACACCGGGGAGCTGTTTTTT. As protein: CATSDLRGDTTNTGELFF.

The CDR3 DNA sequence: TGTGCCAGCAGTTTTGCAGACTATCAGCCCCAGCATTTT. It translates to CASSFADYQPQHF. The chain combines TRBV12-3 or TRBV12-4 with TRBJ1-5; the D is unclear. The CDR3 covers 13 residues. The V gene lost 3 bases and the J gene lost 5 bases, with 8 bases spanning the gap.

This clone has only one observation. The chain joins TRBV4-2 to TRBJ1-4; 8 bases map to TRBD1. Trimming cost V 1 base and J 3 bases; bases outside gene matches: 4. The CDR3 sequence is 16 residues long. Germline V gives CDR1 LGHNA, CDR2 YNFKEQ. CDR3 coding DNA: TGTGCCAGCAGCCAAGGTGTACAGGGGGCTAATGAAAAACTGTTTTTT. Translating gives CASSQGVQGANEKLFF.

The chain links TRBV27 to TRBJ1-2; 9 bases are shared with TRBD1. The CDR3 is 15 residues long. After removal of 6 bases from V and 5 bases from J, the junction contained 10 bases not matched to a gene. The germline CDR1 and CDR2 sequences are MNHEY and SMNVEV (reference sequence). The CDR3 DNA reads TGTGCCAGCAGCACCCACCCGGGACAGGGTTATGGCTACACCTTC. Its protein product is CASSTHPGQGYGYTF.

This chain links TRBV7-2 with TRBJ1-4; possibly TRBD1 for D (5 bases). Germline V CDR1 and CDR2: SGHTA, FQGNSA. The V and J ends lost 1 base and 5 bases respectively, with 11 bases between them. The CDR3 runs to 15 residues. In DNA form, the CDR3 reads TGTGCCAGCAGCTTAGAGGGACGGGGGAATGAAAAACTGTTTTTT. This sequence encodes CASSLEGRGNEKLFF.